This entry lists 9 T cell receptor beta chains sequenced from one sample in a study of blood T cell repertoires in COVID-19. The table came from immunoSEQ multiplex PCR; TCRdb's copy has only in-frame clones and leaves some out. Among approximately 50,000 clones listed, 85% to 90% were seen once. The sample taken for sequencing was peripheral blood. Every receptor here comes from a man aged 55 to 70 with acute or convalescent COVID-19.

The V gene is TRBV28, the J gene TRBJ1-1; D call uncertain. CDR1 MDHEN and CDR2 SYDVKM come from the germline V gene. V shed 3 bases and J shed 3 bases, with 5 bases lying between them. CDR3 length: 12 residues. For the CDR3, the DNA is TGTGCCAGCAGTTTGGGCTACACTGAAGCTTTCTTT. This translates into CASSLGYTEAFF.

The J gene is TRBJ2-1, the V gene TRBV7-3, with 13 bases that match TRBD2. The CDR3 has 17 amino acids. Germline CDR1 SGHTA, CDR2 FQGTGA. With 2 bases clipped from V and 3 bases from J, the junction kept 4 bases outside the gene matches. CDR3 sequence: CASSLEGLAGVYNEQFF. The CDR3 DNA reads TGTGCCAGCAGCTTAGAAGGACTAGCGGGAGTCTACAATGAGCAGTTCTTC.

The chain's CDR3 is CASSYRTGLAKNIQYF. DNA of the CDR3: TGTGCCAGCAGTTATCGGACAGGGCTAGCCAAAAACATTCAGTACTTC. The V call is TRBV6-5, the J call TRBJ2-4, with TRBD1 matching 8 bases. The CDR3 has 16 amino acids. The germline gives CDR1 MNHEY, CDR2 SVGAGI. V lost 3 bases and J lost 0; bases outside the gene matches: 4.

The V call is TRBV7-9, the J call TRBJ2-2, with TRBD1 as a possible D gene (6 bases). Trimming removed 5 bases at V and 6 bases at J, with 13 bases between. Germline CDR1 and CDR2: SEHNR and FQNEAQ (reference sequence). The CDR3 extends over 14 amino acids. The CDR3 sequence is CASSRNREAGELFF. The CDR3 region has the DNA TGTGCCAGCAGCCGGAACAGGGAAGCCGGGGAGCTGTTTTTT. Supplemented by reference TRBV7-9 and TRBJ2-2, the full variable domain reads DTGVSQNPRHKITKRGQNVTFRCDPISEHNRLYWYRQTLGQGPEFLTYFQNEAQLEKSRLLSDRFSAERPKGSFSTLEIQRTEQGDSAMYLCASSRNREAGELFFGEGSRLTVL.

V is TRBV19 and J is TRBJ2-7; possible D gene TRBD1, 6 bases. Germline V lookup: CDR1 LNHDA, CDR2 SQIVND (reference sequence). The CDR3 loop spans 14 amino acids. The ends were cut back, 3 bases at V and 3 bases at J, with 12 bases in the middle. CDR3 residues: CASSIQGRGYEQYF. The CDR3 DNA reads as TGTGCCAGTAGTATTCAGGGCAGGGGCTACGAGCAGTACTTC.

The V and J genes are TRBV28 and TRBJ2-7; perhaps TRBD2 as D (8 bases). Per germline, CDR1 MDHEN and CDR2 SYDVKM. Trimming took 6 bases from V and 3 from J, leaving 18 bases between them. This CDR3 spans 15 amino acids. The CDR3 region has the DNA TGTGCCAGCAGACTCGGGGGGGACAGTCTCTACGAGCAGTACTTC. The encoded protein is CASRLGGDSLYEQYF. Full variable domain (missing parts from reference TRBV28 and TRBJ2-7): DVKVTQSSRYLVKRTGEKVFLECVQDMDHENMFWYRQDPGLGLRLIYFSYDVKMKEKGDIPEGYSVSREKKERFSLILESASTNQTSMYLCASRLGGDSLYEQYFGPGTRLTVT.

This clone was seen only once. This chain connects TRBV2 to TRBJ2-3; D possibly corresponds to TRBD1 (5 bases). The CDR3 runs to 16 residues. V was cut by 1 base and J by 1 base, with 12 bases left in between. Per germline, CDR1 SNHLY and CDR2 FYNNEI. CDR3 in amino acids: CASSEGGAPRTDTQYF. The CDR3 nucleotides are TGTGCCAGCAGTGAAGGTGGGGCTCCTCGCACAGATACGCAGTATTTT.

The gene calls are TRBV7-8 and TRBJ2-3; D is possibly TRBD1 (6 bases). V dropped 1 base and J dropped 0 bases, with 8 bases sitting between them. CDR3 length: 15 residues. The V gene's germline CDR1 is SGHVS and CDR2 FQNEAQ. CDR3 sequence reads: CASSLGQASTDTQYF. CDR3 coding DNA: TGTGCCAGCAGCTTAGGACAGGCTAGCACAGATACGCAGTATTTT. Variable domain in full (rest from reference TRBV7-8 and TRBJ2-3): GAGVSQSPRYKVAKRGQDVALRCDPISGHVSLFWYQQALGQGPEFLTYFQNEAQLDKSGLPSDRFFAERPEGSVSTLKIQRTQQEDSAVYLCASSLGQASTDTQYFGPGTRLTVL.

This clone has just a few counts. J is TRBJ1-1 and V is TRBV21-1. TRBV21-1 is annotated as a pseudogene. The CDR3 runs to 12 residues. Here the CDR3 reads CASSRARGWAFF. The CDR3 nucleotides read TGTGCCAGCAGCAGAGCCCGGGGATGGGCTTTCTTT.